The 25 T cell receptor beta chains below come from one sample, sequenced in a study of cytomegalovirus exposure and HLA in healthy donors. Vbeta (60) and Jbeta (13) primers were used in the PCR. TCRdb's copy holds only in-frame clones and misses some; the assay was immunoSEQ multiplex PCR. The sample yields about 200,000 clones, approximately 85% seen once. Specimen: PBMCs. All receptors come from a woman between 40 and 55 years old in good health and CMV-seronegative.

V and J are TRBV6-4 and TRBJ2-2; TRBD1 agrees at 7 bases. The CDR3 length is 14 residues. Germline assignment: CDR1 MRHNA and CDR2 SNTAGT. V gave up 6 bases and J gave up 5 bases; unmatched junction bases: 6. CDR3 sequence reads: CASSTGVWTGELFF. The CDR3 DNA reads TGTGCCAGCAGCACAGGGGTCTGGACCGGGGAGCTGTTTTTT.

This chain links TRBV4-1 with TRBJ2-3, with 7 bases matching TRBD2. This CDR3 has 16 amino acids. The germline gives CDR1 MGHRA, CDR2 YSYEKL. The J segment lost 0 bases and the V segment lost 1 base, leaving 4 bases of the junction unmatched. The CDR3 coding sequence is TGCGCCAGCAGCCAAGGTCTAGCGGCTAGCACAGATACGCAGTATTTT. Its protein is CASSQGLAASTDTQYF.

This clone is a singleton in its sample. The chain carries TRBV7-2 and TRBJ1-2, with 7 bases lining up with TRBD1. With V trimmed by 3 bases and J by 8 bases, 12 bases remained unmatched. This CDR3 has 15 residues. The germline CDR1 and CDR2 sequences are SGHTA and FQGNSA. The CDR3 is CASSFPDRAIRGYTF. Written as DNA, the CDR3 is TGTGCCAGCAGCTTTCCCGACAGGGCTATCAGGGGCTACACCTTC.

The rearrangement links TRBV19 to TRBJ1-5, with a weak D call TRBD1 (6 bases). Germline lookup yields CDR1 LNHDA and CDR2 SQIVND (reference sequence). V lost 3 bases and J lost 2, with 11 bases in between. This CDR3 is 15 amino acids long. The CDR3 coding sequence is TGTGCCAGTAGTATGGTATCAGGGGGCAATCAGCCCCAGCATTTT. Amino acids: CASSMVSGGNQPQHF.

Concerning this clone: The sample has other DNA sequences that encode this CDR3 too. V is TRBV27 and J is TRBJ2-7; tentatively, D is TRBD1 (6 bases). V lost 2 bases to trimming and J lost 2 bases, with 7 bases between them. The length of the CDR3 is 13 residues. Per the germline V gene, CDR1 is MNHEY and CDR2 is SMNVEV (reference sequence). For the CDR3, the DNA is TGTGCCAGCAGTTTACAGGGGACCTACGAGCAGTACTTC. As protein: CASSLQGTYEQYF.

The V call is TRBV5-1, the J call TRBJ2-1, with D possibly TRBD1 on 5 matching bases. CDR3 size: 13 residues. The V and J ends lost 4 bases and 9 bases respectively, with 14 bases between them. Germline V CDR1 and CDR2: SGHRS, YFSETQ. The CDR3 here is CASSPQWGAEQFF. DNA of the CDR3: TGCGCCAGCAGCCCACAGTGGGGCGCTGAGCAGTTCTTC.

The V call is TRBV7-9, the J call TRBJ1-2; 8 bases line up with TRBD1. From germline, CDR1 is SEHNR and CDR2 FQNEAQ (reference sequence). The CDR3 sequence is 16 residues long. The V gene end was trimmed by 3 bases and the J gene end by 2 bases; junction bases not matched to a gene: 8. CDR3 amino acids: CASSLDRVKWNYGYTF. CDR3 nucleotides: TGTGCCAGCAGCTTGGACAGGGTAAAATGGAACTATGGCTACACCTTC.

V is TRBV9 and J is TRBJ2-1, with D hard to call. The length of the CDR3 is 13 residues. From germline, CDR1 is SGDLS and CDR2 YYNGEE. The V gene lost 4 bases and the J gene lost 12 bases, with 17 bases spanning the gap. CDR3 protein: CASSFLVGQVQFF. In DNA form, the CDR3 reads TGTGCCAGCAGCTTCTTGGTTGGGCAAGTGCAGTTCTTC.

The DNA for the CDR3 is TGTGCCAGTAGGCCGACAGGAAGTGGAAACTACGTCGTGTTGAAGAGAGGTTACACTGAAGCTTTCTTT. This codes for CASRPTGSGNYVVLKRGYTEAFF. This rearrangement joins TRBV19 to TRBJ1-1; tentative D call: TRBD1 (6 bases). Germline CDR1 LNHDA, CDR2 SQIVND (reference sequence). The CDR3 extends over 23 amino acids. Trimming removed 6 bases at V and 3 bases at J, with 41 bases between.

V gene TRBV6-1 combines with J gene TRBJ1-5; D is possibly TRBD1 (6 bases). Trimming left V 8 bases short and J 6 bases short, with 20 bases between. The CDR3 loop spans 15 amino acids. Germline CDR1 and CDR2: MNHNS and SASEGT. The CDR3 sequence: CASLPPGGARQPQHF. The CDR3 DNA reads TGTGCCAGCCTACCCCCCGGGGGGGCGCGTCAGCCCCAGCATTTT.

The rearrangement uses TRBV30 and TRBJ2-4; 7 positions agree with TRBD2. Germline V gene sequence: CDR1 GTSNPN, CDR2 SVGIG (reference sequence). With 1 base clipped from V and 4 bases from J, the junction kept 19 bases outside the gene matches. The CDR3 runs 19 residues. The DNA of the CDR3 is TGTGCCTGGAGTGACGACTTTACTTTGTTGGCGGGAGCAAAAAACATTCAGTACTTC. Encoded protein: CAWSDDFTLLAGAKNIQYF.

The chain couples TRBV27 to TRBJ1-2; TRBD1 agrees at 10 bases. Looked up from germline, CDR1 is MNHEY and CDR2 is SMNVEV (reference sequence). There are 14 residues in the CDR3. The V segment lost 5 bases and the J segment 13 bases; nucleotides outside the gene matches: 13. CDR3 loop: CASSPGQGTFLSTF. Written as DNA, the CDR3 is TGTGCCAGCAGTCCGGGACAGGGGACCTTTTTAAGCACCTTC.

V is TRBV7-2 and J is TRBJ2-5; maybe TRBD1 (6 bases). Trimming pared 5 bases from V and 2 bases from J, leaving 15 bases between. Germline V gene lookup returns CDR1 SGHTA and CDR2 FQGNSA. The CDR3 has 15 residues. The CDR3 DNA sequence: TGTGCCAGCAGCGGCCGGACAGTTAGACAAGAGACCCAGTACTTC. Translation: CASSGRTVRQETQYF.

The CDR3 DNA is TGCGCCAGCAGCTCCGGGACAGACGGCCATGGCTACACCTTC. It codes for CASSSGTDGHGYTF. The J gene is TRBJ1-2, the V gene TRBV5-1; 7 bases match TRBD1. The germline V gene has CDR1 SGHRS and CDR2 YFSETQ. The CDR3 is 14 residues long. Trimming removed 3 bases from V and 6 bases from J; junction bases left unmatched: 8.

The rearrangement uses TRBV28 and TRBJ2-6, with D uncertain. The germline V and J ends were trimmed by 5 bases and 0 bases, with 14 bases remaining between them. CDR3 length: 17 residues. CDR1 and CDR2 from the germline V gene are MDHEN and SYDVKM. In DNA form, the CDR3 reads TGTGCCAGCAGTCCCCCTCCGGCTAGCTCTGGGGCCAACGTCCTGACTTTC. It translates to CASSPPPASSGANVLTF.

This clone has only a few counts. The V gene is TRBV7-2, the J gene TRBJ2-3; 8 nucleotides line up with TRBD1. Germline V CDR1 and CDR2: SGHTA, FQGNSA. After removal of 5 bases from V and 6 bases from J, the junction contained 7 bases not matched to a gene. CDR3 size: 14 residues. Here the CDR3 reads CASSSNRGADTQYF. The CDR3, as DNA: TGTGCCAGCAGCAGTAACAGGGGGGCGGATACGCAGTATTTT.

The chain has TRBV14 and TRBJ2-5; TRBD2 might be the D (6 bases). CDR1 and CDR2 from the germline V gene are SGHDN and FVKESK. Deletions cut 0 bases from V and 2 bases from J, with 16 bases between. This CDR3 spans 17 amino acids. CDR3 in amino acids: CASSQEKASSVQETQYF. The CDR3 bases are TGTGCCAGCAGCCAAGAAAAGGCTTCTAGCGTGCAAGAGACCCAGTACTTC.

CDR3 sequence reads: CASSPGTSNEQYF. The DNA of the CDR3 is TGTGCCAGCAGCCCTGGGACTAGCAACGAGCAGTACTTC. V gene TRBV13 combines with J gene TRBJ2-7, with 9 bases that match TRBD2. The V gene end was trimmed by 5 bases and the J gene end by 5 bases; junction bases not matched to a gene: 4. Germline V gene sequence: CDR1 PRHDT, CDR2 FYEKMQ (reference sequence). This CDR3 is built from 13 residues. The full variable domain, its missing parts supplied by reference TRBV13 and TRBJ2-7, is AAGVIQSPRHLIKEKRETATLKCYPIPRHDTVYWYQQGPGQDPQFLISFYEKMQSDKGSIPDRFSAQQFSDYHSELNMSSLELGDSALYFCASSPGTSNEQYFGPGTRLTVT.

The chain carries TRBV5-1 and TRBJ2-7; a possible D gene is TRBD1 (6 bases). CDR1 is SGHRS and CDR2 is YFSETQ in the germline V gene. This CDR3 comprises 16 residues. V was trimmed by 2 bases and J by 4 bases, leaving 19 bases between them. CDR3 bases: TGCGCCAGCAGCTTCGAAAACAGGGCTGAAGGGTACGAGCAGTACTTC. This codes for CASSFENRAEGYEQYF.

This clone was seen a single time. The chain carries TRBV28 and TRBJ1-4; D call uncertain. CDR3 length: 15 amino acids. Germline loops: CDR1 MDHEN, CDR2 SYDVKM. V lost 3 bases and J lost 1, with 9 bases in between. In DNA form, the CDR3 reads TGTGCCAGCAGTTTCTTGCCAGGAACTAATGAAAAACTGTTTTTT. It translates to CASSFLPGTNEKLFF.

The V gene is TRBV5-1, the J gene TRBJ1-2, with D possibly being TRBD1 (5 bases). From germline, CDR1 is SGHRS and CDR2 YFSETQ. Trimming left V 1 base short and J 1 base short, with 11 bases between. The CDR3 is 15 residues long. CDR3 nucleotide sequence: TGCGCCAGCAGCTTGTTGGCGACAGTTAACTATGGCTACACCTTC. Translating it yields CASSLLATVNYGYTF.

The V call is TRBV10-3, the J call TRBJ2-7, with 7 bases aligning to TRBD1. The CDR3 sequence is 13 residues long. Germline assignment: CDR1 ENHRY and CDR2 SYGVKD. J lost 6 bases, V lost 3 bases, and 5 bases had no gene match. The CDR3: CAISERQGSEQYF. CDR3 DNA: TGTGCCATCAGTGAACGACAGGGAAGCGAGCAGTACTTC.

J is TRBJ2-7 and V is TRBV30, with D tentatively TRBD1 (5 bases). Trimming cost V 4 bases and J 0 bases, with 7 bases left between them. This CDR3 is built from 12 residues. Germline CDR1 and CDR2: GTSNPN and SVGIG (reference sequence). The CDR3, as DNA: TGTGCCTGGACAGGGAACTCCTACGAGCAGTACTTC. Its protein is CAWTGNSYEQYF.

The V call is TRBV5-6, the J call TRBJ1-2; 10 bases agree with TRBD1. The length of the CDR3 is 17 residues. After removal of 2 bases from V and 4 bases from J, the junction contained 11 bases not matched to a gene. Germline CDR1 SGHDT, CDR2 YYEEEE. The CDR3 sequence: CASSFGGPTGGVYGYTF. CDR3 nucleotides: TGTGCCAGCAGCTTTGGGGGCCCGACAGGGGGCGTCTATGGCTACACCTTC.

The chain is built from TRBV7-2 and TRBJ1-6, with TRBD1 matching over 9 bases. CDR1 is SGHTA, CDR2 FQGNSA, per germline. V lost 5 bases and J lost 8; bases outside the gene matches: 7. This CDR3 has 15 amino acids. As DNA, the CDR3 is TGTGCCAGCAGCGCACAGGGGGCCTCTTATTCACCCCTCCACTTT. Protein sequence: CASSAQGASYSPLHF.